The clone carrying this T cell receptor beta chain has a handful of counts. The CDR3 is made up of 13 amino acids. The germline V and J ends were trimmed by 4 bases and 6 bases, with 11 bases remaining between them. CDR1 MNHEY and CDR2 SVGAGI come from the germline V gene. The PCR made use of 60 Vbeta and 13 Jbeta primers. Method: immunoSEQ multiplex PCR; TCRdb's copy keeps in-frame clones and lacks some. The profile shows about 150,000 clones, under 90% of them singletons. The sample comes from a study of cytomegalovirus exposure and HLA in healthy donors. Study information: Approximately 180 million T cells yielded 100 million or so unique TCR beta sequences, as an earlier analysis found.

The TCR originated in a boy younger than 10 in good health and CMV-seronegative. The chain combines TRBV6-5 with TRBJ2-3; maybe TRBD2 (5 bases). Input material: PBMCs. CDR3 loop: CASSSVERDTQYF. The CDR3 nucleotides are TGTGCCAGCAGTTCAGTCGAGCGGGATACGCAGTATTTT.